Below are 16 T cell receptor beta chains sequenced from a single sample in a study. MiXCR, applied by TCRdb to the 5' RACE reads, yields one record per CDR3 protein. The sample comprises about 40,000 distinct CDR3 sequences, around 18% of which are singletons, and 2.8% rests with the top ten. The sequenced material came from naive CD4+ T cells sorted from a lymph node. This sample's subset: naive CD4+ T cells, CD4+CD45RA+CD25-. These receptors all stem from a female donor with breast cancer.

The rearrangement links TRBV7-2 to TRBJ2-7; D uncertain. The germline V gene has CDR1 SGHTA and CDR2 FQGNSA. CDR3 length equals 14 residues. V gave up 0 bases and J gave up 5 bases, with 11 bases separating them. The CDR3 DNA reads as TGTGCCAGCAGCTTAGCGACCCGAAGCGACGAGCAGTACTTC. Its protein is CASSLATRSDEQYF.

The chain joins TRBV6-5 to TRBJ2-1; TRBD2 matches at 9 bases. Germline V gene lookup returns CDR1 MNHEY and CDR2 SVGAGI. V was pared by 0 bases and J by 10 bases, with 7 bases of the junction left unmatched. There are 15 residues in the CDR3. The CDR3 coding sequence is TGTGCCAGCAGTTACTCCGGCGGGAGGGCCTGGGAGCAGTTCTTC. It specifies CASSYSGGRAWEQFF.

A single count supports this clonotype. The chain uses TRBV4-1 and TRBJ1-4; D is uncertain. The V gene's germline CDR1 is MGHRA and CDR2 YSYEKL. V lost 1 base to trimming and J lost 17 bases, with 26 bases between them. This CDR3 has 16 residues. CDR3 in amino acids: CASSQGRAMSENLFFF. The CDR3 DNA follows: TGCGCCAGCAGCCAAGGGAGGGCGATGAGTGAAAACCTGTTTTTTTTT.

This clonotype has just a few counts. The rearrangement joins TRBV10-3 to TRBJ2-3; TRBD1 agrees at 11 bases. This CDR3 is built from 16 residues. The germline V gene has CDR1 ENHRY and CDR2 SYGVKD. V shed 7 bases and J 6 bases; nucleotides not matched to a gene: 12. The CDR3 spells CAIKPSDRGQTDTQYF. CDR3 nucleotide sequence: TGTGCCATCAAGCCCTCGGACAGGGGGCAAACGGATACGCAGTATTTT.

V and J are TRBV4-1 and TRBJ2-7; D ambiguous. The CDR3 consists of 14 residues. V lost 0 bases, J lost 5 bases, and 11 bases lay in between. Germline V gives CDR1 MGHRA, CDR2 YSYEKL. The CDR3 nucleotides read TGCGCCAGCAGCCAAGATCTCCGAGGAAACGAGCAGTACTTC. Its translation: CASSQDLRGNEQYF.

Notes on this clonotype: Relative to the germline gene, one junction end is altered; a read error may explain this. The chain carries TRBV10-3 and TRBJ1-1; no definite D call. Germline CDR1 and CDR2: ENHRY and SYGVKD. The CDR3 extends over 13 amino acids. The CDR3 spells CAISAAENTEAVF. In DNA form, the CDR3 reads TGTGCCATCAGTGCCGCGGAAAATACTGAAGCTGTCTTT.

This clonotype was found many times. This CDR3 reads CASSPSGNAETQYF. In DNA form, the CDR3 reads TGTGCCAGCAGTCCTAGCGGGAATGCGGAGACCCAGTACTTC. The gene calls are TRBV25-1 and TRBJ2-5, with 9 nucleotides matching TRBD2. V lost 5 bases to trimming and J lost 5 bases; unmatched junction nucleotides: 6. The CDR3 extends over 14 amino acids. CDR1 is MGHDK and CDR2 is SYGVNS in the germline V gene.

The CDR3 DNA follows: TGCGCCAGCAGCTTGACGGCGCCGGCTGGCTACACCTTC. This sequence encodes CASSLTAPAGYTF. The chain couples TRBV5-1 to TRBJ1-2; D is unresolved. Germline V gives CDR1 SGHRS, CDR2 YFSETQ. The CDR3 extends over 13 amino acids. V lost 1 base to trimming and J lost 7 bases, with 11 bases between them. Full variable domain (missing parts from reference TRBV5-1 and TRBJ1-2): KAGVTQTPRYLIKTRGQQVTLSCSPISGHRSVSWYQQTPGQGLQFLFEYFSETQRNKGNFPGRFSGRQFSNSRSEMNVSTLELGDSALYLCASSLTAPAGYTFGSGTRLTVV.

The chain has TRBV7-6 and TRBJ2-5; no firm D call. The CDR3 contains 12 residues. Trimming stripped 6 bases from V and 6 bases from J, with 11 bases between. CDR1 is SGHVS, CDR2 FNYEAQ, per germline. The CDR3 DNA follows: TGTGCCAGCAGTCCGACACTGAAGACCCAGTACTTC. This encodes CASSPTLKTQYF. Full variable domain (rest looked up from reference TRBV7-6 and TRBJ2-5): GAGVSQSPRYKVTKRGQDVALRCDPISGHVSLYWYRQALGQGPEFLTYFNYEAQQDKSGLPNDRFSAERPEGSISTLTIQRTEQRDSAMYRCASSPTLKTQYFGPGTRLLVL.

This clonotype was counted at least ten times. As DNA, the CDR3 is TGTGCCAGCAGTCGGGACAGCGTGAACACTGAAGCTTTCTTT. As protein: CASSRDSVNTEAFF. The V gene is TRBV6-5, the J gene TRBJ1-1; TRBD1 agrees at 7 bases. Germline lookup yields CDR1 MNHEY and CDR2 SVGAGI. After removal of 5 bases from V and 0 bases from J, the junction contained 3 bases not matched to a gene. The CDR3 is made up of 14 amino acids.

This clonotype occurred a few times. The chain carries TRBV5-1 and TRBJ2-7, with 12 bases matching TRBD2. Trimming cost V 4 bases and J 4 bases; bases outside gene matches: 6. The CDR3 runs 15 residues. Germline CDR1 reads SGHRS; CDR2 reads YFSETQ. The CDR3 here is CASSAGLAGFYEQYF. Written as DNA, the CDR3 is TGCGCCAGCAGCGCTGGACTAGCGGGATTTTACGAGCAGTACTTC.

This clonotype was counted between two and nine times. The chain joins TRBV7-9 to TRBJ2-7; maybe TRBD1 (6 bases). The CDR3 runs 14 residues. Germline CDR1 is SEHNR and CDR2 is FQNEAQ (reference sequence). Trimming cost V 5 bases and J 6 bases, with 17 bases left between them. The DNA of the CDR3 is TGTGCCAGCAGCCCCACTACAGGGCCGAGCGAGCAGTACTTC. It translates to CASSPTTGPSEQYF.

Worth noting for this clonotype: It may be a read error: a sequence one base away is much more abundant. The chain couples TRBV9 to TRBJ1-2; TRBD1 matches at 7 bases. The germline V gene has CDR1 SGDLS and CDR2 YYNGEE. The CDR3 totals 15 residues. CDR3 sequence: CAGSVETGTGYGYTF. The CDR3 region has the DNA TGTGCCGGCAGCGTTGAGACAGGGACGGGCTATGGCTACACCTTC.

The genes are TRBV6-6 and TRBJ2-5, with TRBD1 matching 7 bases. V was clipped by 2 bases and J by 5 bases; unmatched bases: 2. Looked up from germline, CDR1 is MNHNY and CDR2 is SVGAGI (reference sequence). The CDR3 loop spans 13 amino acids. CDR3 bases: TGTGCCAGCAGTTACAGGGGGCGGGAGACCCAGTACTTC. It codes for CASSYRGRETQYF.

This clonotype was counted ten times or more. The genes are TRBV29-1 and TRBJ2-1; D is uncertain. The CDR3 consists of 12 residues. Germline CDR1 and CDR2: SQVTM and ANQGSEA. V lost 6 bases, J lost 8 bases, and 14 bases lay in between. CDR3 residues: CSVRPLTDEQFF. In DNA form, the CDR3 reads TGCAGCGTCCGACCACTTACCGATGAGCAGTTCTTC.

This clonotype was observed a few times. The CDR3 region is CSARENSWMNSNQPQHF. CDR3 bases: TGCAGTGCTAGAGAGAACAGTTGGATGAATAGCAATCAGCCCCAGCATTTT. The chain joins TRBV20-1 to TRBJ1-5; D not certain. CDR3 length equals 17 residues. The germline CDR1 and CDR2 sequences are DFQATT and SNEGSKA (reference sequence). Trimming cost V 0 bases and J 0 bases, with 15 bases left between them.